This TCR beta chain was profiled in a study of regulatory T cells. Study results and caveats: In CD3G-deficient patients, conventional CD4+ T cells were enriched for hydrophobic CDR3 residues at positions 6 and 7.

At testing, patients were 2 to 39 years old, with reduced naive and increased memory T-cell proportions. Per the germline V gene, CDR1 is MNHNY and CDR2 is SVGAGI (reference sequence). The CDR3 length is 16 residues. The V gene lost 0 bases and the J gene lost 8 bases, with 19 bases spanning the gap. Amplification used 52 TRBV primers and 13 TRBJ primers. The repertoire was sequenced with immunoSEQ multiplex PCR; TCRdb's copy has only in-frame clones and lacks some. The sample lists 20,000 to 25,000 clones, about 88% occurring once. This clone was seen a single time. The antigen is undetermined. The rearrangement uses TRBV6-6 and TRBJ1-2; a possible D gene is TRBD1 (6 bases). The sample was conventional CD4+ T cells sorted from blood. The receptor was derived from a child aged 10 to 17 with CD3G deficiency. CDR3 in DNA: TGTGCCAGCAGTTACTCGAACCCACGGGGGGCAGGAGGCTACACCTTC. Its protein is CASSYSNPRGAGGYTF.